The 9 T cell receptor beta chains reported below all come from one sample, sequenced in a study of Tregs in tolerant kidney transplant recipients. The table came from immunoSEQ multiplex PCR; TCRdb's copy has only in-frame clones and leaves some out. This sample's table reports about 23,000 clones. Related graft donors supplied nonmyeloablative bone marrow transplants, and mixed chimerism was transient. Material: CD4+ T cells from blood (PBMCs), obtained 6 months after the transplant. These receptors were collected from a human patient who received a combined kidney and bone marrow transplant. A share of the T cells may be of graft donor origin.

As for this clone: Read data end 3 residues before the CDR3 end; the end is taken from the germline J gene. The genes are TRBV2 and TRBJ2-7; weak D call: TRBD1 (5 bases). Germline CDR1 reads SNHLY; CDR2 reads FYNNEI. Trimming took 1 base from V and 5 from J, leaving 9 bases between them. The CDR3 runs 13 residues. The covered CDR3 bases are TGTGCCAGCAGTGAAGGCCAGGGCCACGAG. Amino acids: CASSEGQGHE. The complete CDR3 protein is CASSEGQGHEQYF.

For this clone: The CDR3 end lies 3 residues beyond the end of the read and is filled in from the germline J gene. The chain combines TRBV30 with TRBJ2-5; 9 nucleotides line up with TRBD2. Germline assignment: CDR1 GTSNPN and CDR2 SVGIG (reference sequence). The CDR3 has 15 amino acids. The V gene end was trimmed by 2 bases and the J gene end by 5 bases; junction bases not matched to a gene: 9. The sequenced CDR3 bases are TGTGCCTGGAGTATTAATCGCGGGAGGGGGGAGACC. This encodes CAWSINRGRGET. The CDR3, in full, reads CAWSINRGRGETQYF.

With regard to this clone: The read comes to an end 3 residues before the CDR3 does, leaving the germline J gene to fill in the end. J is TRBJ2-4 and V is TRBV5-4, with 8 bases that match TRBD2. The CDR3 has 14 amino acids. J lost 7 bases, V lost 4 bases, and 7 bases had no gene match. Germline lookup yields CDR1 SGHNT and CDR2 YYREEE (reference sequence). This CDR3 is CASSRSGGANIQYF. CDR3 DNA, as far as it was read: TGTGCCAGCAGCCGATCCGGGGGGGCGAACATT. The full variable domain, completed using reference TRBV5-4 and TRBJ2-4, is ETGVTQSPTHLIKTRGQQVTLRCSSQSGHNTVSWYQQALGQGPQFIFQYYREEENGRGNFPPRFSGLQFPNYSSELNVNALELDDSALYLCASSRSGGANIQYFGAGTRLSVL.

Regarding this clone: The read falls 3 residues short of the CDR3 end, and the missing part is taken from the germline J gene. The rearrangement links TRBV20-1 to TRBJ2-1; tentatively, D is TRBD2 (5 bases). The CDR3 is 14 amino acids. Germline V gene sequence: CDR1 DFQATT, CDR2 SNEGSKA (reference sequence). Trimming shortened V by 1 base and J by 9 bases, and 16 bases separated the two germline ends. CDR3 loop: CSARGGLGRPEQFF. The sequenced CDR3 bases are TGCAGTGCTAGAGGCGGGCTAGGCAGGCCTGAG.

The CDR3 reads CASSWRGPRETQYF. CDR3 DNA (partial): TGTGCCAGCAGCTGGAGGGGGCCAAGGGAGACC. The chain links TRBV5-6 to TRBJ2-5, with a weak D call TRBD1 (7 bases). The observed sequence ends 3 residues before the CDR3 terminus, with the missing tail filled in from the germline J gene. The CDR3 contains 14 residues. V lost 3 bases to trimming and J lost 5 bases, with 14 bases between them. CDR1 and CDR2 from the germline V gene are SGHDT and YYEEEE.

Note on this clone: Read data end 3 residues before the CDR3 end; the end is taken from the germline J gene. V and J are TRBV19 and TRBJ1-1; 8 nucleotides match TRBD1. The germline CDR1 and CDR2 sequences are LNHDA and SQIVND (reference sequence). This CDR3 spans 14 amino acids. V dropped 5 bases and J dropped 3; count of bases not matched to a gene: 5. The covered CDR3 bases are TGTGCCAGTAGTCTAGGACAGGGACACACTGAA. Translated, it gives CASSLGQGHTE. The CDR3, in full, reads CASSLGQGHTEAFF.

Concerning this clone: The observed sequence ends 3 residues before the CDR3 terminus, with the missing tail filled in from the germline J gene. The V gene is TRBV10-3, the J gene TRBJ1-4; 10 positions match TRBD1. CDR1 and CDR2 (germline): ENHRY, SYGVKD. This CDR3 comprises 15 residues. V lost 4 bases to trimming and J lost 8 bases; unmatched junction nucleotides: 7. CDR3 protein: CAISGPGQGLEKLFF. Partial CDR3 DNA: TGTGCCATCAGTGGGCCGGGACAGGGGTTGGAAAAA.

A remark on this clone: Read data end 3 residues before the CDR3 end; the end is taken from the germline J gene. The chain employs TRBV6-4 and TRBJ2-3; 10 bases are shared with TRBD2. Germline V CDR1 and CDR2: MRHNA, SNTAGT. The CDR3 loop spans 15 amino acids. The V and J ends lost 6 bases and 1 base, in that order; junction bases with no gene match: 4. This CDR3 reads CASSPGLARTDTQYF. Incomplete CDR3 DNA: TGTGCCAGCAGCCCGGGACTAGCGCGCACAGATACG.

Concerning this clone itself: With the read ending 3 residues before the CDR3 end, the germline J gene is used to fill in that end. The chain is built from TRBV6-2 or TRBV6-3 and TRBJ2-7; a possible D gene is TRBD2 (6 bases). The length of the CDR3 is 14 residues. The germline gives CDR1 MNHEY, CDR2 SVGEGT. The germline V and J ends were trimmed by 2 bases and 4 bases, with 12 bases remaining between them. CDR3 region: CASSYPPSGYEQYF. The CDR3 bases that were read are TGTGCCAGCAGTTACCCCCCCAGCGGGTACGAG.